This T cell receptor (beta chain) was sequenced during a study of blood T cell repertoires in COVID-19. On the study more broadly: Collection of acute and convalescent COVID-19 samples took place in the United States, Italy and Spain. Sample material is recorded as cDNA or gDNA derived from T cells, B-cell-depleted T cells, or PBMCs.

This clone was detected once. With V trimmed by 6 bases and J by 10 bases, 14 bases remained unmatched. CDR1 and CDR2 (germline): MDHEN, SYDVKM. The CDR3 is 14 residues long. Original methodology: Quantification of nucleated cells was approximated via reference gene primer amplification. Assay used: immunoSEQ multiplex PCR; TCRdb lists only in-frame clones, some missing. V, J and clone size were drawn from that table, and D and trimming were deduced from the DNA. Here the sample spans about 170,000 clones, roughly 85% being singletons. The rearrangement joins TRBV28 to TRBJ2-5, with 7 bases aligning to TRBD2. This clonotype was obtained from a woman older than 75 with acute or convalescent COVID-19. Sequenced sample: peripheral blood. The chain's CDR3 is CASRPGGTLGGQYF. CDR3 sequence (DNA): TGTGCCAGCAGGCCCGGGGGGACCCTCGGAGGCCAGTACTTC.